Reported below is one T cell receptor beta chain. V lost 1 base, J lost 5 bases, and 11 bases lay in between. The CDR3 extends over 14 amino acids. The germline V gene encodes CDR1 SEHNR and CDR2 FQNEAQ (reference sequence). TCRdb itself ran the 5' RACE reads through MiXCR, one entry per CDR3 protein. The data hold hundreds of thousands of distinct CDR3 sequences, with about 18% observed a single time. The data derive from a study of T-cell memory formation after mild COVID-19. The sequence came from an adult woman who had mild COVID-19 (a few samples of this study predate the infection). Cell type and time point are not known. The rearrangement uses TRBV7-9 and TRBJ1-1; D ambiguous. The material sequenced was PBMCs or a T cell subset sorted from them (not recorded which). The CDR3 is CASSLDGGWTEAFF. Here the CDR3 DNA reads TGTGCCAGCAGCTTAGACGGAGGGTGGACTGAAGCTTTCTTT. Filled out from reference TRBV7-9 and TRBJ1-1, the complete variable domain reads DTGVSQNPRHKITKRGQNVTFRCDPISEHNRLYWYRQTLGQGPEFLTYFQNEAQLEKSRLLSDRFSAERPKGSFSTLEIQRTEQGDSAMYLCASSLDGGWTEAFFGQGTRLTVV.